This T cell receptor (beta chain) comes out of a study of OX40 agonist ivuxolimab in advanced cancers. General observations from the study: Among T cells, CD8+ cells averaged more expanded clones than CD4+ cells. The authors also found low normalized T-cell clonal expansion in some nonresponders.

Turning to this clone: The antigen remains unidentified.

Here immunoSEQ multiplex PCR was the method, and the copy in TCRdb shows in-frame clones only, minus some. In the table there are tens of thousands of clones, about 89% of which are singletons. The germline CDR1 and CDR2 sequences are SNHLY and FYNNEI. V was pared by 11 bases and J by 6 bases, with 10 bases of the junction left unmatched. CDR3 length equals 13 residues. The receptor was derived from an adult with an advanced solid tumor such as melanoma, head and neck, liver or kidney cancer. This specimen consisted of CD4+ or CD8+ T cells sorted from blood, obtained in a trial of the OX40 agonist ivuxolimab. The V gene is TRBV2, the J gene TRBJ2-7, with 10 bases fitting TRBD1. CDR3 loop: CAGVGQGNSEQYF. The CDR3 nucleotides read TGTGCCGGCGTGGGACAGGGGAATAGCGAGCAGTACTTC. Based on the CDR3 plus reference TRBV2 and TRBJ2-7, the full variable domain is EPEVTQTPSHQVTQMGQEVILRCVPISNHLYFYWYRQILGQKVEFLVSFYNNEISEKSEIFDDQFSVERPDGSNFTLKIRSTKLEDSAMYFCAGVGQGNSEQYFGPGTRLTVT.